One sample yielded the 21 T cell receptor beta chains listed below, sequenced in a study of CD4 T cells in relation to SARS-CoV-2 and coronaviruses (TCRdb year 2021). Their recognized antigens are unknown. CD4+ T cells from unexposed donors were collected before the COVID-19 pandemic (2011-2018). Following 10 days of culture, the EasySep CD4+ T cell isolation kit was used to isolate CD4+ T cells. Library preparation was by the immunoSEQ multiplex PCR assay. What TCRdb holds here is the immuneACCESS table cut down to in-frame rearrangements. Part of the clones is not present; checked against another copy, under half of the missing clones reflect an unresolved V gene, and the others are unexplained. Recorded for this sample are almost 20,000 clones; 75% to 85% of them occurred a single time. The top ten constitute around 10% of the sample. Material for sequencing was CD4+ T cells from PBMCs, cultured in vitro. The receptors stem from a human donor in good health.

The chain employs TRBV6-5 and TRBJ2-1, with D possibly called TRBD1 or TRBD2 (5 bases each). Germline V gene sequence: CDR1 MNHEY, CDR2 SVGAGI. This CDR3 comprises 14 residues. V dropped 9 bases and J dropped 3 bases, with 15 bases sitting between them. DNA for the CDR3: TGTGCCAGTAAGCGGAGTGGGGGCTACAATGAGCAGTTCTTC. This gives the protein CASKRSGGYNEQFF.

This clone was detected only a few times. V gene TRBV7-2 combines with J gene TRBJ2-7; 8 positions agree with TRBD1. Looked up from germline, CDR1 is SGHTA and CDR2 is FQGNSA. The V and J ends lost 5 bases and 2 bases, in that order; junction bases with no gene match: 5. There are 14 residues in the CDR3. As DNA, the CDR3 is TGTGCCAGCAGCCTGAACAGGGGGGCCTACGAGCAGTACTTC. Translated: CASSLNRGAYEQYF.

The chain is built from TRBV28 and TRBJ2-7; D call uncertain. Germline V lookup: CDR1 MDHEN, CDR2 SYDVKM. The CDR3 is made up of 12 amino acids. Trimming left V 8 bases short and J 0 bases short, with 8 bases between. CDR3 in amino acids: CASSVSSYEQYF. As DNA, the CDR3 is TGTGCCAGCTCCGTCAGCTCCTACGAGCAGTACTTC.

The chain has TRBV21-1 and TRBJ2-3; the table calls TRBD2, which could not be checked here. TRBV21-1 is marked as a pseudogene. This CDR3 is built from 18 residues. The CDR3 DNA reads as TGTGCCAGCAGCAAAGACGGTCCTAGCGGGTGGATCACAGATACGCAGTATTTT. This gives the protein CASSKDGPSGWITDTQYF.

About this clone: The same CDR3 can be traced to other DNA sequences in this sample. V and J are TRBV19 and TRBJ2-5; perhaps D is TRBD1 or TRBD2 (5 bases each). V was cut by 5 bases and J by 2 bases, with 9 bases left in between. Germline V CDR1 and CDR2: LNHDA, SQIVND (reference sequence). The CDR3 contains 13 residues. The DNA for the CDR3 is TGTGCCAGTAGTGGGACCGAGCAAGAGACCCAGTACTTC. Translation: CASSGTEQETQYF.

In its sample, this clone was seen once. This sequence joins TRBV9 and TRBJ1-3, with unresolved D. CDR1 is SGDLS and CDR2 is YYNGEE in the germline V gene. This CDR3 is built from 14 residues. Trimming cost V 1 base and J 3 bases, with 8 bases left between them. In DNA, the CDR3 is TGTGCCAGCAGCGTAACTACCCTTGGAAACACCATATATTTT. Translated, it gives CASSVTTLGNTIYF. Together with reference TRBV9 and TRBJ1-3, the CDR3 gives the full variable domain: DSGVTQTPKHLITATGQRVTLRCSPRSGDLSVYWYQQSLDQGLQFLIQYYNGEERAKGNILERFSAQQFPDLHSELNLSSLELGDSALYFCASSVTTLGNTIYFGEGSWLTVV.

The chain uses TRBV7-9 and TRBJ1-1, with D hard to call. Germline CDR1 SEHNR, CDR2 FQNEAQ (reference sequence). The CDR3 is 13 residues long. Trimming shortened V by 2 bases and J by 8 bases, and 12 bases separated the two germline ends. The CDR3, as DNA: TGTGCCAGCAGCTTATGGGAACTCACCGAAGCTTTCTTT. As protein: CASSLWELTEAFF.

This rearrangement joins TRBV10-3 to TRBJ1-2; D unclear. The CDR3 consists of 17 residues. Trimming removed 3 bases at V and 5 bases at J, with 22 bases between. Germline V CDR1 and CDR2: ENHRY, SYGVKD. CDR3 loop: CAISDWAGTQIQYGYTF. The CDR3 DNA reads TGTGCCATCAGTGACTGGGCGGGAACTCAAATCCAGTATGGCTACACCTTC.

V is TRBV12-5 and J is TRBJ2-7, with a tentative D call TRBD1 (8 bases). Germline CDR1 and CDR2: LGHNT and FRNRAP. Trimming removed 1 base from V and 1 base from J, with 17 bases in between. The CDR3 sequence is 17 residues long. The CDR3 nucleotides are TGTGCTAGTGGTTTGGCAACAACAGGGGGGGGGTCCTACGAGCAGTACTTC. Its protein product is CASGLATTGGGSYEQYF.

The rearrangement uses TRBV5-4 and TRBJ1-3; D might be TRBD1 (5 bases). Between the trimmed V and J ends, which lost 4 bases and 1 base, there was a span of 9 bases. Germline V gives CDR1 SGHNT, CDR2 YYREEE (reference sequence). There are 14 residues in the CDR3. CDR3: CASSNQGSGNTIYF. CDR3 DNA: TGTGCCAGCAGCAACCAGGGTTCTGGAAACACCATATATTTT.

The chain employs TRBV5-1 and TRBJ1-1; D remains ambiguous. This CDR3 spans 16 amino acids. CDR1 and CDR2 from the germline V gene are SGHRS and YFSETQ. Trimming took 4 bases from V and 1 from J, leaving 17 bases between them. In nucleotides, the CDR3 is TGCGCCAGCAGCCTGAACGTGGCAGTGGAGAACACTGAAGCTTTCTTT. It is translated as CASSLNVAVENTEAFF.

The V gene is TRBV7-9, the J gene TRBJ2-1, with 7 bases aligning to TRBD2. The CDR3 is 16 residues long. The junction had 4 bases not matched to a gene; V was cut back by 0 bases and J by 2 bases. Germline V gene sequence: CDR1 SEHNR, CDR2 FQNEAQ (reference sequence). The CDR3 nucleotides are TGTGCCAGCAGCTTAGCTTTGGCGGGGGCCTACAATGAGCAGTTCTTC. It specifies CASSLALAGAYNEQFF.

The J gene is TRBJ2-7, the V gene TRBV28; no clear D. Deletions cut 6 bases from V and 2 bases from J, with 8 bases between. Germline loops: CDR1 MDHEN, CDR2 SYDVKM. The CDR3 extends over 12 amino acids. As DNA, the CDR3 is TGTGCCAGCAGGTACGGCCCCTACGAGCAGTACTTC. Translation gives CASRYGPYEQYF.

V is TRBV7-2 and J is TRBJ2-3; D call uncertain. V lost 5 bases and J 6 bases, leaving 15 bases between the germline ends. The CDR3 covers 14 residues. Germline CDR1 reads SGHTA; CDR2 reads FQGNSA. CDR3 DNA sequence: TGTGCCAGCAGCACGTGGACCGAGCTGGATACGCAGTATTTT. Its protein is CASSTWTELDTQYF.

The chain links TRBV29-1 to TRBJ2-7, with TRBD2 matching over 10 bases. The CDR3 contains 16 residues. Trimming took 4 bases from V and 4 from J; bases not matched to a gene: 13. Germline V gene sequence: CDR1 SQVTM, CDR2 ANQGSEA. This CDR3 reads CSVVPHSGRRDYEQYF. Here the CDR3 DNA reads TGCAGCGTTGTTCCCCATAGCGGGAGGCGAGATTACGAGCAGTACTTC.

The chain combines TRBV7-9 with TRBJ1-2; 11 nucleotides agree with TRBD1. V was pared by 7 bases and J by 6 bases, with 10 bases of the junction left unmatched. In germline, CDR1 is SEHNR, CDR2 FQNEAQ (reference sequence). This CDR3 spans 15 amino acids. DNA of the CDR3: TGTGCCAGCACAACGGACAGGGGGCAGATCGATGGCTACACCTTC. As protein: CASTTDRGQIDGYTF.

The rearrangement uses TRBV6-6 and TRBJ1-4, with TRBD1 matching 7 bases. The CDR3 runs to 15 residues. Losses at the gene ends were 7 bases for V and 7 bases for J; bases not matched to a gene: 12. Germline-derived CDR1 and CDR2 are MNHNY and SVGAGI (reference sequence). The CDR3 protein is CASKTRGQPPEKLFF. In DNA, the CDR3 is TGTGCCAGCAAAACGAGGGGACAGCCCCCTGAAAAACTGTTTTTT.

The chain is built from TRBV7-2 and TRBJ1-6, with D possibly TRBD1 on 6 matching bases. Germline CDR1 and CDR2: SGHTA and FQGNSA. The CDR3 has 13 residues. The V end was cut by 5 bases, the J end by 6 bases, with 8 bases between. The CDR3: CASSLDSNSPLHF. Written as DNA, the CDR3 is TGTGCCAGCAGCCTGGACAGTAATTCACCCCTCCACTTT.

This chain uses TRBV19 with TRBJ2-5, with 7 bases matching TRBD1. The CDR3 has 14 amino acids. Germline-derived CDR1 and CDR2 are LNHDA and SQIVND (reference sequence). V lost 3 bases to trimming and J lost 2 bases; unmatched junction nucleotides: 3. The CDR3 DNA is TGTGCCAGTAGTATTTCGACAGGGCAAGAGACCCAGTACTTC. The encoded protein is CASSISTGQETQYF.

The rearrangement joins TRBV4-3 to TRBJ1-4; possibly TRBD1 for D (6 bases). The length of the CDR3 is 19 residues. Germline-derived CDR1 and CDR2 are LGHNA and YSLEER. V was pared by 0 bases and J by 5 bases, with 22 bases between. In DNA, the CDR3 is TGCGCCAGCAGCCAAGAGACTCTCCATCCGGGGGGACAAAATGAAAAACTGTTTTTT. Protein sequence: CASSQETLHPGGQNEKLFF.

The chain carries TRBV2 and TRBJ2-1, with 12 positions matching TRBD2. Per germline, CDR1 SNHLY and CDR2 FYNNEI. This CDR3 has 15 amino acids. The trim removed 6 bases at V and 3 bases at J, leaving 3 bases unmatched. The CDR3 loop reads CASRPTSGGYNEQFF. DNA of the CDR3: TGTGCCAGCAGACCGACTAGCGGGGGCTACAATGAGCAGTTCTTC. The full variable domain, its missing parts supplied by reference TRBV2 and TRBJ2-1, is EPEVTQTPSHQVTQMGQEVILRCVPISNHLYFYWYRQILGQKVEFLVSFYNNEISEKSEIFDDQFSVERPDGSNFTLKIRSTKLEDSAMYFCASRPTSGGYNEQFFGPGTRLTVL.